A single sample is the source of the 8 T cell receptor beta chains below, sequenced in a study of blood T cell repertoires in COVID-19. Method: immunoSEQ multiplex PCR; TCRdb's copy keeps in-frame clones and lacks some. The sample includes approximately 180,000 clones, roughly nine tenths of them seen just once. What was sequenced was PBMCs or T cells enriched from blood (not recorded which). The receptor set was obtained from a woman in her thirties or forties with acute COVID-19.

This chain uses TRBV5-6 with TRBJ2-7; 7 bases are a match to TRBD2. The germline gives CDR1 SGHDT, CDR2 YYEEEE. The junction had 8 bases not matched to a gene; V was cut back by 2 bases and J by 6 bases. This CDR3 is 14 amino acids long. CDR3 loop: CASSLGTTTFEQYF. In DNA form, the CDR3 reads TGTGCCAGCAGCTTAGGGACTACAACGTTCGAGCAGTACTTC. Full variable domain (remainder filled in from reference TRBV5-6 and TRBJ2-7): DAGVTQSPTHLIKTRGQQVTLRCSPKSGHDTVSWYQQALGQGPQFIFQYYEEEERQRGNFPDRFSGHQFPNYSSELNVNALLLGDSALYLCASSLGTTTFEQYFGPGTRLTVT.

Comments on this clone: The sample contains more than one DNA sequence encoding this CDR3. V usage is TRBV7-2 and J usage is TRBJ2-5; 13 bases match TRBD2. The junction had 4 bases not matched to a gene; V was cut back by 4 bases and J by 2 bases. The CDR3 length is 16 residues. Germline CDR1 SGHTA, CDR2 FQGNSA. CDR3 protein: CASSSRLAGGQETQYF. Written as DNA, the CDR3 is TGTGCCAGCAGCTCAAGACTAGCGGGAGGACAAGAGACCCAGTACTTC.

The chain has TRBV3-1 (or the pseudogene TRBV3-2) and TRBJ1-1, with TRBD1 matching over 7 bases. The ends lost 0 bases at V and 0 bases at J; junction bases unmatched: 7. Germline V gene sequence: CDR1 LGHDT, CDR2 YNNKEL (reference sequence). The CDR3 loop spans 17 amino acids. In nucleotides, the CDR3 is TGTGCCAGCAGCCAAGATTCACGCGGACAGGTGAACACTGAAGCTTTCTTT. Translation: CASSQDSRGQVNTEAFF.

The chain joins TRBV2 to TRBJ2-7; 9 bases fit TRBD1. Germline CDR1 reads SNHLY; CDR2 reads FYNNEI. The CDR3 runs 14 residues. The V and J ends lost 3 bases and 7 bases, in that order; junction bases with no gene match: 7. DNA for the CDR3: TGTGCCAGCAGTGATCGGGACAGGGAATGGGAGCAGTACTTC. Its translation: CASSDRDREWEQYF.

The CDR3 DNA sequence: TGTGCCAGTAATGGGGAGGGTACGCAGTATTTT. Amino acid sequence: CASNGEGTQYF. This chain connects TRBV19 to TRBJ2-3; 7 bases fit TRBD2. The CDR3 runs to 11 residues. J was trimmed by 8 bases and V by 7 bases; bases with no gene match: 3. Germline V lookup: CDR1 LNHDA, CDR2 SQIVND (reference sequence).

CDR3 protein: CASRRDSYYGYTF. CDR3 DNA sequence: TGTGCCAGCAGGCGGGACAGCTACTATGGCTACACCTTC. The rearrangement links TRBV6-5 to TRBJ1-2; 7 positions match TRBD1. Germline loops: CDR1 MNHEY, CDR2 SVGAGI. V gave up 6 bases and J gave up 3 bases; unmatched junction bases: 4. This CDR3 comprises 13 residues.

V is TRBV30 and J is TRBJ1-3; weak D call: TRBD1 (6 bases). The CDR3 has 14 amino acids. V shed 4 bases and J shed 2 bases, with 12 bases lying between them. CDR1 is GTSNPN, CDR2 SVGIG, per germline (reference sequence). CDR3 region: CAWNRAGAGNTIYF. Here the CDR3 DNA reads TGTGCCTGGAACAGGGCGGGCGCTGGAAACACCATATATTTT.

V and J are TRBV2 and TRBJ2-3, with 8 bases identical to TRBD2. The CDR3 consists of 16 residues. The junction had 4 bases not matched to a gene; V was cut back by 1 base and J by 1 base. From germline, CDR1 is SNHLY and CDR2 FYNNEI. The CDR3 DNA reads TGTGCCAGCAGTGAAGTTCTTAGCGGGGGCACAGATACGCAGTATTTT. Translating it yields CASSEVLSGGTDTQYF.